Presented here are 30 T cell receptor beta chains from one specimen sequenced in a study of shared clonotypes between healthy human individuals. Profiled with immunoSEQ multiplex PCR; TCRdb holds only in-frame clones, not every one. The sample contains more than 2 million clones, roughly 94% of which appear only once. Sample: naive CD4+ T cells sorted from blood. Subset given: CD45RA+ positively selected. The receptors originated from a man between 18 and 35 years old in good health.

The rearrangement joins TRBV6-6 to TRBJ1-2, with a possible D match to TRBD1 (5 bases). In germline, CDR1 is MNHNY, CDR2 SVGAGI (reference sequence). The ends were cut back, 4 bases at V and 4 bases at J, with 10 bases in the middle. CDR3 length equals 13 residues. CDR3 nucleotides: TGTGCCAGCAGTTCCGAGGGGACCTATGGCTACACCTTC. This codes for CASSSEGTYGYTF.

This clone appeared once. Other DNA sequences in this sample translate to the same CDR3. The chain's CDR3 is CASSDFRGGTEAFF. The CDR3 nucleotides are TGCGCCAGCAGTGATTTTCGGGGGGGCACTGAAGCTTTCTTT. The rearrangement links TRBV10-1 to TRBJ1-1, with TRBD1 as a possible D gene (5 bases). The CDR3 covers 14 residues. V lost 3 bases and J lost 4, with 12 bases in between. CDR1 is WNHNN, CDR2 SYGVQD, per germline (reference sequence).

The chain is built from TRBV28 and TRBJ2-7; D perhaps matches TRBD1 (5 bases). The CDR3 spans 14 residues. V was trimmed by 2 bases and J by 4 bases, leaving 12 bases between them. Germline-derived CDR1 and CDR2 are MDHEN and SYDVKM. This CDR3 reads CASSLGSGIYEQYF. In DNA, the CDR3 is TGTGCCAGCAGTTTAGGATCAGGGATATACGAGCAGTACTTC.

J is TRBJ1-2 and V is TRBV5-1, with TRBD1 matching 7 bases. The CDR3 length is 14 residues. From germline, CDR1 is SGHRS and CDR2 YFSETQ. V shed 2 bases and J 3 bases; nucleotides not matched to a gene: 4. CDR3 in DNA: TGCGCCAGCAGCTTAGGGGGCTTTGACTATGGCTACACCTTC. This sequence encodes CASSLGGFDYGYTF. The full variable domain, with the rest looked up from reference TRBV5-1 and TRBJ1-2, is KAGVTQTPRYLIKTRGQQVTLSCSPISGHRSVSWYQQTPGQGLQFLFEYFSETQRNKGNFPGRFSGRQFSNSRSEMNVSTLELGDSALYLCASSLGGFDYGYTFGSGTRLTVV.

This chain joins TRBV7-9 and TRBJ2-7, with D unclear. The CDR3 consists of 15 residues. Germline CDR1 is SEHNR and CDR2 is FQNEAQ (reference sequence). With 8 bases removed from V and 2 bases from J, the gap between germline ends came to 19 bases. CDR3 bases: TGTGCCAGCTCTAGGGCAGGTGGTGTAACCTACGAGCAGTACTTC. This encodes CASSRAGGVTYEQYF.

This sequence joins TRBV7-2 and TRBJ2-7; TRBD1 might be the D (6 bases). Germline CDR1 is SGHTA and CDR2 is FQGNSA. This CDR3 is 15 amino acids long. Trimming removed 5 bases at V and 7 bases at J, with 21 bases between. The DNA for the CDR3 is TGTGCCAGCAGCCCGCGGGCGCAGGGGACGGGGGAGCAGTACTTC. Translation: CASSPRAQGTGEQYF.

The chain couples TRBV7-8 to TRBJ2-3; TRBD2 matches at 12 bases. This CDR3 has 17 amino acids. CDR1 is SGHVS and CDR2 is FQNEAQ in the germline V gene. Losses at the gene ends were 5 bases for V and 2 bases for J; bases not matched to a gene: 8. CDR3 sequence: CASSRRTSGRTTDTQYF. The DNA for the CDR3 is TGTGCCAGCAGCCGCCGCACTAGCGGGAGGACCACAGATACGCAGTATTTT.

The chain has TRBV10-2 and TRBJ2-7, with no clear D. This CDR3 has 12 residues. Trimming left V 3 bases short and J 7 bases short, with 10 bases between. Germline V gene lookup returns CDR1 WSHSY and CDR2 SAAADI. In nucleotides, the CDR3 is TGCGCCAGCAGTGAAGGGCTGGGAGAGCAGTACTTC. It codes for CASSEGLGEQYF.

This clone was seen only once. V and J are TRBV11-2 and TRBJ1-2; TRBD1 might be the D (6 bases). The CDR3 is 13 residues long. In germline, CDR1 is SGHAT, CDR2 FQNNGV. Trimming pared 5 bases from V and 6 bases from J, leaving 13 bases between. CDR3 protein: CASSLRGRNGYTF. CDR3 DNA sequence: TGTGCCAGCAGCCTCCGGGGGCGGAATGGCTACACCTTC. The full variable domain, rest sourced from reference TRBV11-2 and TRBJ1-2, is EAGVAQSPRYKIIEKRQSVAFWCNPISGHATLYWYQQILGQGPKLLIQFQNNGVVDDSQLPKDRFSAERLKGVDSTLKIQPAKLEDSAVYLCASSLRGRNGYTFGSGTRLTVV.

The chain couples TRBV10-3 to TRBJ1-2; D may be TRBD1 (6 bases). The CDR3 length is 16 residues. With 7 bases removed from V and 2 bases from J, the gap between germline ends came to 20 bases. The germline gives CDR1 ENHRY, CDR2 SYGVKD. This chain's CDR3 is CAITRTILGANYGYTF. CDR3 nucleotide sequence: TGTGCCATCACCCGTACTATACTGGGGGCAAACTATGGCTACACCTTC.

This chain joins TRBV19 and TRBJ2-7; D unclear. The germline V gene encodes CDR1 LNHDA and CDR2 SQIVND (reference sequence). V lost 3 bases to trimming and J lost 4 bases, with 4 bases between them. The CDR3 runs to 11 residues. For the CDR3, the DNA is TGTGCCAGTAGTATGGGATACGAGCAGTACTTC. It translates to CASSMGYEQYF.

V gene TRBV7-2 combines with J gene TRBJ2-5; maybe TRBD1 (6 bases). Trimming took 0 bases from V and 10 from J, leaving 15 bases between them. The CDR3 is 14 residues long. CDR1 is SGHTA, CDR2 FQGNSA, per germline. The CDR3 sequence is CASSLALGGRDQYF. The CDR3 nucleotides read TGTGCCAGCAGCTTAGCGCTTGGGGGCCGGGACCAGTACTTC.

This chain joins TRBV5-1 and TRBJ2-1, with TRBD2 matching 11 bases. The ends lost 8 bases at V and 7 bases at J; junction bases unmatched: 14. Germline loops: CDR1 SGHRS, CDR2 YFSETQ. This CDR3 contains 16 residues. CDR3 nucleotides: TGCGCCAGTAGCGGGAGGGCCAATGGGATTGGGAATGAGCAGTTCTTC. As protein: CASSGRANGIGNEQFF.

This chain joins TRBV7-2 and TRBJ2-4; 8 bases line up with TRBD1. Germline V CDR1 and CDR2: SGHTA, FQGNSA. The CDR3 covers 12 residues. The ends lost 5 bases at V and 12 bases at J; junction bases unmatched: 6. CDR3 bases: TGTGCCAGCAGCCCCGGGACAGGAGCTCAGTACTTC. This gives the protein CASSPGTGAQYF.

This chain links TRBV18 with TRBJ2-7; tentative D call: TRBD1 (6 bases). CDR1 and CDR2 (germline): KGHSH, LQKENI. The CDR3 sequence is 15 residues long. V was trimmed by 4 bases and J by 6 bases, leaving 19 bases between them. The CDR3 protein is CASSHTRDNPSEQYF. The CDR3 DNA is TGTGCCAGCTCACATACCCGGGACAACCCCTCCGAGCAGTACTTC.

About this clone itself: One end of the junction varies from germline; a read error may be responsible. The chain carries TRBV6-6 and TRBJ2-4; 12 bases match TRBD2. The length of the CDR3 is 14 residues. The germline V gene has CDR1 MNHNY and CDR2 SVGAGI (reference sequence). Here the CDR3 DNA reads TGTGCCAGCAGCGACGGTCTAGCGGGGGGGCCAAAGCACTTC. It yields the protein CASSDGLAGGPKHF.

A word on this clone: This specimen includes other DNA sequences encoding the same CDR3. V is TRBV5-4 and J is TRBJ2-3; D unclear. Germline V gene lookup returns CDR1 SGHNT and CDR2 YYREEE (reference sequence). The CDR3 length is 13 residues. Trimming pared 4 bases from V and 2 bases from J, leaving 8 bases between. The CDR3 DNA reads as TGTGCCAGCAGCAAGGGCACCACAGATACGCAGTATTTT. Its translation is CASSKGTTDTQYF. Drawing the rest from reference TRBV5-4 and TRBJ2-3, the complete variable domain is ETGVTQSPTHLIKTRGQQVTLRCSSQSGHNTVSWYQQALGQGPQFIFQYYREEENGRGNFPPRFSGLQFPNYSSELNVNALELDDSALYLCASSKGTTDTQYFGPGTRLTVL.

The chain recombines TRBV4-2 with TRBJ1-4; D is ambiguous. The V and J ends lost 1 base and 0 bases respectively, with 6 bases between them. Per germline, CDR1 LGHNA and CDR2 YNFKEQ. The CDR3 loop spans 15 amino acids. This CDR3 reads CASSQAFPTNEKLFF. The CDR3 coding sequence is TGTGCCAGCAGCCAAGCGTTTCCAACTAATGAAAAACTGTTTTTT.

The V and J genes are TRBV19 and TRBJ2-1; D is possibly TRBD1 (6 bases). V lost 4 bases, J lost 9 bases, and 16 bases lay in between. There are 14 residues in the CDR3. Germline loops: CDR1 LNHDA, CDR2 SQIVND (reference sequence). The CDR3 region is CASSTQGSGPEQFF. CDR3 nucleotide sequence: TGTGCCAGTAGTACACAGGGTTCGGGGCCTGAGCAGTTCTTC.

V is TRBV10-1 and J is TRBJ2-5; D perhaps matches TRBD1 (6 bases). The CDR3 is 13 residues long. Between the trimmed V and J ends, which lost 8 bases and 5 bases, there was a span of 15 bases. CDR1 is WNHNN, CDR2 SYGVQD, per germline (reference sequence). The CDR3 is CASPTGRSETQYF. The CDR3 DNA sequence: TGCGCCAGCCCCACAGGGCGAAGCGAGACCCAGTACTTC.

This chain uses TRBV5-6 with TRBJ1-1; D is ambiguous. The CDR3 runs to 12 residues. Per the germline V gene, CDR1 is SGHDT and CDR2 is YYEEEE. Trimming removed 0 bases at V and 5 bases at J, with 5 bases between. CDR3 amino acids: CASSLDRTEAFF. The CDR3 DNA sequence: TGTGCCAGCAGCTTGGACCGAACTGAAGCTTTCTTT.

The gene calls are TRBV6-4 and TRBJ2-3, with 7 bases lining up with TRBD2. Looked up from germline, CDR1 is MRHNA and CDR2 is SNTAGT. The CDR3 is made up of 17 amino acids. The trim removed 2 bases at V and 2 bases at J, leaving 10 bases unmatched. The chain's CDR3 is CASSDEPLAEDTDTQYF. The CDR3 nucleotides are TGTGCCAGCAGTGACGAGCCGCTAGCGGAGGACACAGATACGCAGTATTTT.

The CDR3, as DNA: TGTGCCAGCAGCCTGACTTACTCTAGCACAGATACGCAGTATTTT. This encodes CASSLTYSSTDTQYF. This chain uses TRBV7-2 with TRBJ2-3; D is unclear. Germline CDR1 reads SGHTA; CDR2 reads FQGNSA. This CDR3 comprises 15 residues. V dropped 5 bases and J dropped 0 bases, with 12 bases sitting between them.

This chain links TRBV6-6 with TRBJ2-7, with 10 positions matching TRBD1. The CDR3 runs 15 residues. Looked up from germline, CDR1 is MNHNY and CDR2 is SVGAGI (reference sequence). V lost 5 bases to trimming and J lost 4 bases; unmatched junction nucleotides: 8. This chain's CDR3 is CASSPRQGARYEQYF. As DNA, the CDR3 is TGTGCCAGCAGTCCTCGACAGGGGGCGAGGTACGAGCAGTACTTC.

The chain uses TRBV5-1 and TRBJ2-6, with D unclear. The V end was cut by 0 bases, the J end by 2 bases, with 6 bases between. CDR3 length: 15 residues. The germline V gene has CDR1 SGHRS and CDR2 YFSETQ. CDR3 bases: TGCGCCAGCAGCTTGGCCTTGGCTGGGGCCAACGTCCTGACTTTC. It codes for CASSLALAGANVLTF.

The chain carries TRBV6-1 and TRBJ1-6; TRBD1 might be the D (5 bases). Trimming stripped 6 bases from V and 7 bases from J, with 13 bases between. Per germline, CDR1 MNHNS and CDR2 SASEGT. The CDR3 has 14 amino acids. CDR3 protein: CASSPGAGNSPLHF. In nucleotides, the CDR3 is TGTGCCAGCAGCCCAGGAGCAGGGAATTCACCCCTCCACTTT.

This clone was recorded only once. The chain links TRBV29-1 to TRBJ1-2, with D perhaps matching TRBD1 (5 bases). Trimming pared 6 bases from V and 5 bases from J, leaving 16 bases between. Per germline, CDR1 SQVTM and CDR2 ANQGSEA. The CDR3 is 13 residues long. The DNA of the CDR3 is TGCAGCGTAACCGGGACGGAGGGATATGGCTACACCTTC. It is translated as CSVTGTEGYGYTF.

V and J are TRBV6-5 and TRBJ1-1; no reliable D call. V shed 2 bases and J shed 7 bases, with 11 bases lying between them. This CDR3 is 13 amino acids long. Per germline, CDR1 MNHEY and CDR2 SVGAGI. Here the CDR3 reads CASSYPGSFEAFF. Written as DNA, the CDR3 is TGTGCCAGCAGTTACCCCGGCAGTTTTGAAGCTTTCTTT.

This clone was recorded only once. The V and J genes are TRBV6-6 and TRBJ1-1; D uncertain. CDR3 length: 12 residues. The V gene lost 5 bases and the J gene lost 8 bases, with 12 bases spanning the gap. From germline, CDR1 is MNHNY and CDR2 SVGAGI (reference sequence). Written as DNA, the CDR3 is TGTGCCAGCAGTCTACCCCCGATCGAAGCTTTCTTT. This sequence encodes CASSLPPIEAFF.

This clone has ten or more counts. The chain carries TRBV27 and TRBJ1-2, with a weak D call TRBD1 (5 bases). Deletions cut 6 bases from V and 2 bases from J, with 10 bases between. Germline values: CDR1 MNHEY, CDR2 SMNVEV (reference sequence). CDR3 length: 13 residues. As DNA, the CDR3 is TGTGCCAGCAGGAAGGGACGGAACTATGGCTACACCTTC. Its translation is CASRKGRNYGYTF.